This entry concerns a single T cell receptor (beta chain). Antigen: not known. The source of the sample is a study of cytomegalovirus exposure and HLA in healthy donors. Study details: Tens of millions of unique TCR sequences came from HLA-typed donors in an early release.

The study ran its PCR with 60 Vbeta and 13 Jbeta primers. Some clones are missing from TCRdb's copy, which holds only in-frame ones; the method was immunoSEQ multiplex PCR. In the table there are about 150,000 clones, more than 75% of which are singletons. Study-wide findings and caveats: It emerged from a later analysis that several of the most significant clusters appeared to be linked to common viral pathogens. In an earlier analysis, about 87% or about 30%: the productive usage of most TCR beta V segments.

CDR3 length equals 14 residues. CDR1 is SGHTA, CDR2 FQGNSA, per germline. The V gene end was trimmed by 4 bases and the J gene end by 7 bases; junction bases not matched to a gene: 9. The chain has TRBV7-2 and TRBJ2-7, with 8 bases fitting TRBD1. The specimen sequenced was PBMCs. The receptor was isolated from a middle-aged woman in good health and CMV-seropositive. CDR3 coding DNA: TGTGCCAGCAGCTCCAGACAGGGGAGATGGGAGCAGTACTTC. This encodes CASSSRQGRWEQYF.